The sequence of this TCR beta chain was determined in a study of blood T cells in healthy people across ages (dated by TCRdb to the mid-2010s). Describing the broader study: In model experiments, template switching captured roughly one uniquely barcoded TCR beta cDNA molecule for every two T cells. Using the same blood draw, the study looked at two additional independent replicas of 1 million unique cDNA reads for two donors, one aged 18 to 30 and the other aged 80 or older. Using deep sequencing normalized with unique cDNA molecular identifiers, the study measured how TCR beta repertoire diversity changes with age. To avoid experimental bias, donors of different ages were spread randomly across the sequencing lanes. Four age groups were formed from the donors: young (average 16 years), middle-aged (roughly 38), aged (roughly 58) and long-lived (around 80).

From cysteine to phenylalanine, the CDR3 is 13 amino acids long. The CDR3 DNA has 39 bases and is translated from base 1. Per the germline V gene, SQVTM is the CDR1 and ANQGSEA is the CDR2. V loses 1 base, J loses 4 bases, and the germline ends lie 10 bases apart. Concerning this clonotype itself: The specificity of this receptor is unknown. Base qualities are not provided; no much larger clone lies one nucleotide away.

The protocol used for the library was 5' RACE. The instrument given in TCRdb is Illumina HiSeq 2500. A second PCR of about 6 to 12 cycles was run with a J-beta primer mix and a sample-barcoded 5' primer. A unique molecular identifier was introduced onto each TCR beta cDNA molecule by a template-switch 5' adaptor carrying 12 random nucleotides. Each sample yielded at least 3 million CDR3-containing paired-end reads. First-strand cDNA was synthesized from all RNA with the Mint cDNA synthesis kit, primed by a TRBC-specific oligonucleotide. All cDNA was treated with uracil-DNA glycosylase and then went through a first 18-cycle PCR with the universal primers M1SS and BC2_uni_R. As for the original processing: For normalization, 1 million high-quality reads, each with a distinct molecular identifier, were randomly selected from each sample. Reads with shared molecular identifiers were discarded instead of being binned into consensus sequences. MiTCR, run with a Q25 quality threshold and the strictest error-elimination algorithm, handled CDR3 identification, clonotype clustering and error correction. A nonparametric unseen species model with Euler transformation was used to estimate lower-bound total TCR beta diversity. The public reads were run again by TCRdb, first through fastp at Q25 and then through MiXCR, and only productive beta chains were kept. Each record represents a unique CDR3 protein, reported with the most common genes and DNA among its rows. V and J calls and clone size were set by TCRdb, not the authors. The sample table contains some 670,000 distinct CDR3 sequences; only one count was recorded for approximately 52% of them. The ten largest clones take up roughly 14% of the sample.

Broad study findings and their caveats: The percentage of naive T cells measured by flow cytometry correlated strongly with observed TCR beta diversity. Observed TCR beta diversity per million T cells fell roughly linearly with age, and a significant reduction was already apparent by age around 40. Compared with the aged group, the long-lived group had more naive CD4+ T cells, fewer expanded clones and increased TCR diversity, suggesting age selection. Bulk unsorted PBMC profiling prevented conclusive comparison of naive and antigen-experienced compartments. Because the CMV infection status of the donors was unknown, age-related changes in expanded clonotypes may potentially have been confounded. Estimates of total diversity based on one million sequenced T cells were considered lower bounds and underestimates.

Donors were a few dozen systemically healthy Caucasian individuals from Russia aged roughly 6 to 90 years. About 9.6 milliliters of peripheral blood were collected from each donor into EDTA-treated Vacutainer tubes. PBMCs were isolated by Ficoll-Paque density-gradient centrifugation, with at least 7 million obtained per sample. Total RNA, at least 6 micrograms per sample, was extracted from PBMCs with Trizol reagent. Naive CD45RAhigh/CD27high T cell percentages were measured by flow cytometry on a PBMC aliquot from every donor. Sequencing input: blood. The chain joins TRBV29-1 to TRBJ1-1; TRBD1 is possibly the D segment (5 matching bases). The clonotype comes from a woman of 80 years or more in good health. In nucleotides, the sequence is TGCAGCGTTGAAGGGGACGCGAGCACTGAAGCTTTCTTT. Its coded protein is CSVEGDASTEAFF.